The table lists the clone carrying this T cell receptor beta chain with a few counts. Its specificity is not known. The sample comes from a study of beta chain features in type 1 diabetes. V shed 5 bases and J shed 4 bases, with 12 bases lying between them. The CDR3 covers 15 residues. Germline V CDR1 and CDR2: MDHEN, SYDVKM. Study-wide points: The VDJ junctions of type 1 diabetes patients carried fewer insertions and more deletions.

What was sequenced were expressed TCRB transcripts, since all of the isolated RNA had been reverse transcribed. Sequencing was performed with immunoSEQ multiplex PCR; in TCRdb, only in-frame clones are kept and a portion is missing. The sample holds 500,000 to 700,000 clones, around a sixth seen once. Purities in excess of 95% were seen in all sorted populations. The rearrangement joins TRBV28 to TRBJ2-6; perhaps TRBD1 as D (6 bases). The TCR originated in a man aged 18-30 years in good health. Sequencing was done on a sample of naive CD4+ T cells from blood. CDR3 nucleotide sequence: TGTGCCAGCAGTGCAGGGGCGCGAGGGGCCAACGTCCTGACTTTC. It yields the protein CASSAGARGANVLTF.